A single sample gave rise to the 14 T cell receptor beta chains below, sequenced in a study of cytomegalovirus exposure and HLA in healthy donors. Use of 60 Vbeta and 13 Jbeta primers characterized the PCR. Generated by immunoSEQ multiplex PCR, the TCRdb table keeps only in-frame clones and is missing some. Of about 82,000 clones in the sample, 60% to 80% were seen once. What was sequenced was PBMCs. The source is a middle-aged man in good health and CMV-seronegative.

The gene calls are TRBV30 and TRBJ1-1; 9 bases align to TRBD1. V shed 1 base, J shed 6 bases, and the junction held 9 bases outside the gene matches. Per germline, CDR1 GTSNPN and CDR2 SVGIG (reference sequence). The CDR3 extends over 15 amino acids. The DNA of the CDR3 is TGTGCCTGGAGTGGTGGGACAGGGAGGAGGCCTGAAGCTTTCTTT. It specifies CAWSGGTGRRPEAFF.

The gene calls are TRBV28 and TRBJ2-2, with 10 bases identical to TRBD1. The trim removed 6 bases at V and 7 bases at J, leaving 5 bases unmatched. The CDR3 runs 14 residues. Per the germline V gene, CDR1 is MDHEN and CDR2 is SYDVKM. The CDR3 sequence is CASRMTGGLGELFF. The CDR3 DNA reads TGTGCCAGCAGGATGACAGGGGGCCTCGGGGAGCTGTTTTTT. The complete variable domain, with remaining parts taken from reference TRBV28 and TRBJ2-2, reads DVKVTQSSRYLVKRTGEKVFLECVQDMDHENMFWYRQDPGLGLRLIYFSYDVKMKEKGDIPEGYSVSREKKERFSLILESASTNQTSMYLCASRMTGGLGELFFGEGSRLTVL.

This chain joins TRBV19 and TRBJ1-4; TRBD1 matches 12 bases. V lost 6 bases and J lost 4; bases outside the gene matches: 9. Germline values: CDR1 LNHDA, CDR2 SQIVND (reference sequence). The CDR3 totals 17 residues. The CDR3: CASSNRDRGPINEKLFF. Written as DNA, the CDR3 is TGTGCCAGTAGCAACCGGGACAGGGGGCCTATTAATGAAAAACTGTTTTTT.

This clone was observed a handful of times. The V call is TRBV6-5, the J call TRBJ2-1, with D possibly matching TRBD1 (6 bases). V lost 2 bases and J 4 bases, leaving 12 bases between the germline ends. The CDR3 runs to 15 residues. Germline V gene sequence: CDR1 MNHEY, CDR2 SVGAGI. The CDR3 loop reads CASSYRGSQYNEQFF. The CDR3 region has the DNA TGTGCCAGCAGTTACAGGGGGTCCCAGTACAATGAGCAGTTCTTC.

The V and J genes are TRBV7-2 and TRBJ1-3, with 9 positions matching TRBD1. CDR3 size: 16 residues. CDR1 and CDR2 from the germline V gene are SGHTA and FQGNSA. J was trimmed by 1 base and V by 4 bases; bases with no gene match: 5. The CDR3: CASSWGQGTSGNTIYF. The CDR3 DNA sequence: TGTGCCAGCAGCTGGGGACAGGGAACTTCTGGAAACACCATATATTTT.

The DNA of the CDR3 is TGCGCCAGCAGACAGGGTGCGGCTGAAGCTTTCTTT. It yields the protein CASRQGAAEAFF. The chain uses TRBV5-1 and TRBJ1-1, with a weak D call TRBD1 (6 bases). The V gene's germline CDR1 is SGHRS and CDR2 YFSETQ. Trimming removed 5 bases from V and 6 bases from J, with 11 bases in between. The CDR3 contains 12 residues.

This clone was recorded once. This rearrangement joins TRBV28 to TRBJ2-5; tentative D call: TRBD1 (6 bases). With 5 bases removed from V and 11 bases from J, the gap between germline ends came to 18 bases. The CDR3 loop spans 13 amino acids. The V gene's germline CDR1 is MDHEN and CDR2 SYDVKM. The CDR3 here is CASSDRQESVQYF. DNA for the CDR3: TGTGCCAGCAGTGACCGACAGGAAAGTGTGCAGTACTTC. Full variable domain (remainder filled in from reference TRBV28 and TRBJ2-5): DVKVTQSSRYLVKRTGEKVFLECVQDMDHENMFWYRQDPGLGLRLIYFSYDVKMKEKGDIPEGYSVSREKKERFSLILESASTNQTSMYLCASSDRQESVQYFGPGTRLLVL.

The chain uses TRBV11-2 and TRBJ2-3; no reliable D call. Looked up from germline, CDR1 is SGHAT and CDR2 is FQNNGV. The CDR3 contains 12 residues. Trimming cost V 6 bases and J 6 bases, with 10 bases left between them. CDR3 loop: CASRSRSDTQYF. The CDR3, as DNA: TGTGCCAGCAGATCTAGGTCGGATACGCAGTATTTT.

CDR3 DNA sequence: TGCGCCAGCAGCTTGACAGGGTATAGCAATCAGCCCCAGCATTTT. Translating it yields CASSLTGYSNQPQHF. The chain joins TRBV5-1 to TRBJ1-5; D possibly corresponds to TRBD1 (6 bases). CDR3 size: 15 residues. Trimming stripped 1 base from V and 0 bases from J, with 8 bases between. CDR1 and CDR2 (germline): SGHRS, YFSETQ.

The chain recombines TRBV9 with TRBJ2-1; 9 bases align to TRBD2. CDR1 and CDR2 (germline): SGDLS, YYNGEE. The CDR3 runs to 16 residues. J was trimmed by 5 bases and V by 4 bases; bases with no gene match: 10. Here the CDR3 DNA reads TGTGCCAGCAGCTCTACCAGCGGGGGGCTTCACAATGAGCAGTTCTTC. Encoded protein: CASSSTSGGLHNEQFF.

J is TRBJ1-3 and V is TRBV4-1; D not certain. Deletions cut 0 bases from V and 2 bases from J, with 11 bases between. This CDR3 has 16 amino acids. Germline CDR1 is MGHRA and CDR2 is YSYEKL. Written as DNA, the CDR3 is TGCGCCAGCAGCCAAGATGGTTTGAGTGCTGGAAACACCATATATTTT. Its protein is CASSQDGLSAGNTIYF.

This clone was seen a single time. The rearrangement links TRBV11-3 to TRBJ1-4, with no clear D. The CDR3 is made up of 15 amino acids. CDR1 SGHNT and CDR2 YENEEA come from the germline V gene. V was clipped by 6 bases and J by 0 bases, with 11 bases between them. CDR3 DNA sequence: TGTGCCAGCAGTTTCCGAGGTGCAACTAATGAAAAACTGTTTTTT. Translated, it gives CASSFRGATNEKLFF.

The gene calls are TRBV6-5 and TRBJ1-5, with D perhaps matching TRBD1 (6 bases). Between the trimmed V and J ends, which lost 2 bases and 9 bases, there was a span of 14 bases. The CDR3 contains 14 residues. Per the germline V gene, CDR1 is MNHEY and CDR2 is SVGAGI. CDR3 protein: CASSYEGGRGPQHF. The CDR3 DNA follows: TGTGCCAGCAGTTACGAAGGGGGAAGGGGGCCCCAGCATTTT.

V usage is TRBV4-2 and J usage is TRBJ2-5; 7 bases map to TRBD1. The germline gives CDR1 LGHNA, CDR2 YNFKEQ. The CDR3 spans 15 residues. V trimming: 0 bases; J trimming: 7 bases; junction bases outside the gene matches: 8. The DNA of the CDR3 is TGTGCCAGCAGCCAAGAAGTACAGGGGTGGGGGACCCAGTACTTC. This translates into CASSQEVQGWGTQYF.